One and the same sample provided the 5 T cell receptor beta chains below, sequenced in a study of T cell responses to AZD1222 COVID-19 vaccine. Profiled with immunoSEQ multiplex PCR; TCRdb holds only in-frame clones, not every one. The table lists 95,000 to 100,000 clones, about nine tenths of them singletons. The material was peripheral blood, obtained on day 0 of AZD1222 vaccination. The receptors stem from an adult in good health.

This sequence joins TRBV28 and TRBJ1-2, with 7 bases that match TRBD1. Unmatched junction bases numbered 12, after V lost 6 bases and J lost 5 bases. Germline V gene lookup returns CDR1 MDHEN and CDR2 SYDVKM. This CDR3 region has 15 residues. The CDR3 sequence: CASRPRDSQGYGYTF. The DNA of the CDR3 is TGTGCCAGCAGACCTAGGGACAGCCAAGGGTATGGCTACACCTTC.

This chain uses TRBV7-8 with TRBJ2-7; 7 nucleotides line up with TRBD2. The germline V gene has CDR1 SGHVS and CDR2 FQNEAQ. Germline trimming cut 5 bases from V and 4 bases from J; bases unmatched to any gene: 5. This CDR3 comprises 13 residues. CDR3 nucleotides: TGTGCCAGCAGCCCCCGACTAGCTTACGAGCAGTACTTC. Its protein is CASSPRLAYEQYF.

This clone was seen once. J is TRBJ1-2 and V is TRBV24-1; unclear D gene. From germline, CDR1 is KGHDR and CDR2 SFDVKD. The V end was cut by 1 base, the J end by 8 bases, with 7 bases between. The CDR3 contains 12 residues. The CDR3 loop reads CATSDFGWGYTF. The DNA for the CDR3 is TGTGCCACCAGTGATTTTGGTTGGGGCTACACCTTC.

The rearrangement links TRBV7-2 to TRBJ2-7; 15 bases are a match to TRBD2. The CDR3 totals 18 residues. The V and J ends lost 6 bases and 0 bases, in that order; junction bases with no gene match: 9. The germline CDR1 and CDR2 sequences are SGHTA and FQGNSA. The CDR3 sequence is CASRPPGLAGGSSYEQYF. The CDR3 DNA follows: TGTGCCAGCAGACCACCGGGACTAGCGGGGGGAAGCTCCTACGAGCAGTACTTC.

This clone appeared a single time. The V gene is TRBV11-2, the J gene TRBJ1-2; 7 nucleotides agree with TRBD1. The germline CDR1 and CDR2 sequences are SGHAT and FQNNGV. Trimming at V came to 2 bases and at J to 1 base, leaving 4 bases not matched to a gene. CDR3 length: 15 amino acids. CDR3 sequence: CASSLPGQLNYGYTF. The CDR3 DNA follows: TGTGCCAGCAGCTTACCGGGACAGCTTAACTATGGCTACACCTTC.